The next 30 T cell receptor beta chains were all read from a single sample in a study of cytomegalovirus exposure and HLA in healthy donors. The PCR used 60 Vbeta and 13 Jbeta primers. Clones were read by immunoSEQ multiplex PCR, and TCRdb kept only the in-frame ones, dropping some. This sample has 75,000 to 95,000 clones, with around 77% found just once. Sequencing input: PBMCs. These TCRs come from a man in his fifties or sixties in good health and CMV-seronegative.

V gene TRBV6-4 combines with J gene TRBJ1-2; 8 bases line up with TRBD1. V lost 2 bases to trimming and J lost 4 bases; unmatched junction nucleotides: 12. The germline V gene has CDR1 MRHNA and CDR2 SNTAGT. The CDR3 sequence is 17 residues long. CDR3 in DNA: TGTGCCAGCAGTGACCTGGACAGGGTGAGCTTGAGCTATGGCTACACCTTC. As protein: CASSDLDRVSLSYGYTF.

This chain connects TRBV7-2 to TRBJ2-3, with 14 nucleotides matching TRBD2. This CDR3 spans 17 amino acids. V trimming: 1 base; J trimming: 3 bases; junction bases outside the gene matches: 3. Germline V gene data show CDR1 as SGHTA and CDR2 as FQGNSA. The CDR3 sequence: CASSLVRLAGGTDTQYF. CDR3 coding DNA: TGTGCCAGCAGCTTAGTTCGACTAGCGGGGGGGACAGATACGCAGTATTTT.

CDR3 region: CASSSERGGWNEQFF. In DNA form, the CDR3 reads TGTGCCAGCAGCTCCGAGCGGGGGGGCTGGAATGAGCAGTTCTTC. The rearrangement links TRBV7-2 to TRBJ2-1; 10 bases line up with TRBD2. This CDR3 contains 15 residues. Germline trimming cut 4 bases from V and 7 bases from J; bases unmatched to any gene: 7. CDR1 is SGHTA, CDR2 FQGNSA, per germline.

This sequence joins TRBV7-6 and TRBJ2-3, with 10 bases aligning to TRBD2. The CDR3 is made up of 18 amino acids. The germline V gene has CDR1 SGHVS and CDR2 FNYEAQ. The V segment lost 6 bases and the J segment 0 bases; nucleotides outside the gene matches: 12. The CDR3 protein is CASSPTPSGGGSTDTQYF. The CDR3 DNA sequence: TGTGCCAGCAGTCCAACTCCGAGCGGGGGGGGTAGCACAGATACGCAGTATTTT.

V gene TRBV6-5 combines with J gene TRBJ1-2; 11 bases map to TRBD1. The CDR3 loop spans 13 amino acids. In germline, CDR1 is MNHEY, CDR2 SVGAGI. J was trimmed by 11 bases and V by 7 bases; bases with no gene match: 9. The CDR3 here is CASISPGTGGYTF. CDR3 sequence (DNA): TGTGCCAGCATTTCCCCCGGGACAGGGGGATACACCTTC.

The rearrangement joins TRBV5-4 to TRBJ2-5; the match to TRBD2 covers 8 bases. Germline CDR1 is SGHNT and CDR2 is YYREEE (reference sequence). CDR3 size: 14 residues. V lost 4 bases and J lost 4; bases outside the gene matches: 6. The CDR3 DNA follows: TGTGCCAGCAGCCTAACTAGCGGCGGAGAGACCCAGTACTTC. As protein: CASSLTSGGETQYF.

The V call is TRBV5-4, the J call TRBJ2-5, with 10 positions matching TRBD2. There are 15 residues in the CDR3. CDR1 is SGHNT, CDR2 YYREEE, per germline (reference sequence). J gave up 6 bases and V 0 bases, and 5 bases lay outside the gene matches. This CDR3 reads CASSLGDSGGKTQYF. The CDR3, as DNA: TGTGCCAGCAGCTTGGGAGATAGCGGGGGGAAGACCCAGTACTTC.

The chain combines TRBV19 with TRBJ1-2, with a possible D match to TRBD1 (5 bases). CDR3 length: 16 residues. Trimming removed 3 bases at V and 0 bases at J, with 14 bases between. Looked up from germline, CDR1 is LNHDA and CDR2 is SQIVND (reference sequence). This CDR3 is CASSMPQTEPNYGYTF. The DNA of the CDR3 is TGTGCCAGTAGTATGCCCCAGACAGAACCTAACTATGGCTACACCTTC.

The V gene is TRBV5-5, the J gene TRBJ2-5; 8 nucleotides match TRBD1. V shed 1 base and J 5 bases; nucleotides not matched to a gene: 1. This CDR3 is 13 amino acids long. CDR1 and CDR2 from the germline V gene are SGHKS and YYEKEE (reference sequence). For the CDR3, the DNA is TGTGCCAGCAGCTTGACAGGGGGGGAGACCCAGTACTTC. Translated: CASSLTGGETQYF.

This clone has just a few counts. The chain carries TRBV15 and TRBJ2-1, with 8 bases matching TRBD2. This CDR3 is built from 16 residues. CDR1 and CDR2 from the germline V gene are LNHNV and YYDKDF (reference sequence). V lost 0 bases to trimming and J lost 8 bases; unmatched junction nucleotides: 9. The CDR3 loop is CATSRDLAGGSYEQFF. For the CDR3, the DNA is TGTGCCACCAGCAGAGATCTCGCGGGGGGCTCCTATGAGCAGTTCTTC. Full variable domain (missing parts from reference TRBV15 and TRBJ2-1): DAMVIQNPRYQVTQFGKPVTLSCSQTLNHNVMYWYQQKSSQAPKLLFHYYDKDFNNEADTPDNFQSRRPNTSFCFLDIRSPGLGDTAMYLCATSRDLAGGSYEQFFGPGTRLTVL.

The gene calls are TRBV7-9 and TRBJ1-6, with D possibly matching TRBD1 (6 bases). V was clipped by 5 bases and J by 4 bases, with 18 bases between them. This CDR3 contains 17 residues. Germline V CDR1 and CDR2: SEHNR, FQNEAQ (reference sequence). CDR3 protein: CASSPETGSQYNSPLHF. Here the CDR3 DNA reads TGTGCCAGCAGCCCGGAAACAGGGAGTCAGTATAATTCACCCCTCCACTTT.

The chain recombines TRBV7-9 with TRBJ1-2; D is perhaps TRBD1 (6 bases). Trimming stripped 5 bases from V and 1 base from J, with 11 bases between. Germline CDR1 is SEHNR and CDR2 is FQNEAQ (reference sequence). This CDR3 has 14 residues. CDR3 nucleotide sequence: TGTGCCAGCAGCAACAGGGTCAATAACTATGGCTACACCTTC. Amino acids: CASSNRVNNYGYTF. The full variable domain, its missing parts supplied by reference TRBV7-9 and TRBJ1-2, is DTGVSQNPRHKITKRGQNVTFRCDPISEHNRLYWYRQTLGQGPEFLTYFQNEAQLEKSRLLSDRFSAERPKGSFSTLEIQRTEQGDSAMYLCASSNRVNNYGYTFGSGTRLTVV.

This chain links TRBV19 with TRBJ2-1; 9 bases map to TRBD2. The CDR3 extends over 12 amino acids. V shed 10 bases and J 10 bases; nucleotides not matched to a gene: 8. CDR1 is LNHDA, CDR2 SQIVND, per germline (reference sequence). CDR3 coding DNA: TGTGCCAAAGGGACTAGCATGCAGGAGCAGTTCTTC. Its translation is CAKGTSMQEQFF.

DNA for the CDR3: TGTGCCAGTAGTACGACAGCCTATGGCTACACCTTC. Protein: CASSTTAYGYTF. The chain employs TRBV19 and TRBJ1-2; D perhaps matches TRBD1 (5 bases). Trimming left V 4 bases short and J 4 bases short, with 7 bases between. Germline lookup yields CDR1 LNHDA and CDR2 SQIVND (reference sequence). The CDR3 is made up of 12 amino acids. The variable domain in full, completed from reference TRBV19 and TRBJ1-2, reads DGGITQSPKYLFRKEGQNVTLSCEQNLNHDAMYWYRQDPGQGLRLIYYSQIVNDFQKGDIAEGYSVSREKKESFPLTVTSAQKNPTAFYLCASSTTAYGYTFGSGTRLTVV.

The chain recombines TRBV20-1 with TRBJ1-2; D is unclear. The germline gives CDR1 DFQATT, CDR2 SNEGSKA (reference sequence). The CDR3 consists of 11 residues. This CDR3 is CRPGGSYGYTF. DNA for the CDR3: TGCAGGCCTGGCGGTAGCTATGGCTACACCTTC.

The chain carries TRBV6-5 and TRBJ1-4, with TRBD1 as a possible D gene (5 bases). Trimming removed 4 bases from V and 7 bases from J, with 13 bases in between. CDR3 length: 14 amino acids. The germline V gene has CDR1 MNHEY and CDR2 SVGAGI. CDR3 protein: CASSFSGQTEKLFF. The CDR3 DNA follows: TGTGCCAGCAGTTTTTCAGGGCAGACTGAAAAACTGTTTTTT.

This chain uses TRBV7-9 with TRBJ2-7; TRBD1 might be the D (6 bases). The CDR3 contains 14 residues. V was clipped by 0 bases and J by 2 bases, with 8 bases between them. Germline V gives CDR1 SEHNR, CDR2 FQNEAQ (reference sequence). The CDR3 sequence: CASSLAGGTYEQYF. For the CDR3, the DNA is TGTGCCAGCAGCTTAGCAGGGGGAACCTACGAGCAGTACTTC.

The CDR3 nucleotides read TGCGCCAGCAGTCCAACAGAAGGTTTAAACAATGAGCAGTTCTTC. Translation gives CASSPTEGLNNEQFF. The chain recombines TRBV5-1 with TRBJ2-1; D ambiguous. The CDR3 runs 15 residues. Trimming removed 5 bases at V and 5 bases at J, with 17 bases between. Germline CDR1 SGHRS, CDR2 YFSETQ.

The chain is built from TRBV2 and TRBJ2-3, with D perhaps TRBD1 (6 bases). The CDR3 has 13 amino acids. Trimming pared 2 bases from V and 3 bases from J, leaving 6 bases between. CDR1 and CDR2 (germline): SNHLY, FYNNEI. CDR3: CASSEQGTDTQYF. CDR3 nucleotide sequence: TGTGCCAGCAGTGAACAGGGGACAGATACGCAGTATTTT.

The chain combines TRBV18 with TRBJ1-3, with 7 bases aligning to TRBD1. Germline lookup yields CDR1 KGHSH and CDR2 LQKENI. J gave up 8 bases and V 3 bases, and 10 bases lay outside the gene matches. The CDR3 covers 15 residues. DNA of the CDR3: TGTGCCAGCTCACCGAAGGACAGGTCGATCCACACCATATATTTT. Its translation: CASSPKDRSIHTIYF.

J is TRBJ1-1 and V is TRBV5-1; 8 bases line up with TRBD1. V shed 4 bases and J 0 bases; nucleotides not matched to a gene: 8. Germline V gives CDR1 SGHRS, CDR2 YFSETQ. This CDR3 is built from 16 residues. The CDR3 nucleotides are TGCGCCAGCAGCCCCGGGACAGGTACGATGAACACTGAAGCTTTCTTT. Protein sequence: CASSPGTGTMNTEAFF.

The gene calls are TRBV14 and TRBJ1-2, with 7 bases matching TRBD1. V gave up 1 base and J gave up 0 bases; unmatched junction bases: 5. The CDR3 loop spans 16 amino acids. Germline loops: CDR1 SGHDN, CDR2 FVKESK. In nucleotides, the CDR3 is TGTGCCAGCAGCCAAGTCTGGGACAGCACTAACTATGGCTACACCTTC. It translates to CASSQVWDSTNYGYTF.

The chain joins TRBV27 to TRBJ2-5, with 7 bases matching TRBD1. This CDR3 has 15 residues. Germline CDR1 and CDR2: MNHEY and SMNVEV (reference sequence). V was pared by 5 bases and J by 5 bases, with 11 bases of the junction left unmatched. The CDR3 DNA reads as TGTGCCAGCAGTACCCTTGGACAGGCTACGGAGACCCAGTACTTC. Residues: CASSTLGQATETQYF.

This sequence joins TRBV10-3 and TRBJ2-1; TRBD2 agrees at 8 bases. This CDR3 comprises 13 residues. Per germline, CDR1 ENHRY and CDR2 SYGVKD. J gave up 9 bases and V 8 bases, and 9 bases lay outside the gene matches. The CDR3 spells CAIEVQAGGEQFF. The CDR3 coding sequence is TGTGCCATCGAGGTTCAGGCGGGGGGTGAGCAGTTCTTC.

CDR3 sequence (DNA): TGTGCCAGCAGGGGCCCTAGCGGGGGTGAGCAGTTCTTC. This codes for CASRGPSGGEQFF. The chain combines TRBV6-1 with TRBJ2-1; 10 positions agree with TRBD2. The CDR3 spans 13 residues. The V and J ends lost 6 bases and 9 bases, in that order; junction bases with no gene match: 5. CDR1 is MNHNS and CDR2 is SASEGT in the germline V gene.

A few counts support this clone. V gene TRBV6-1 combines with J gene TRBJ1-3, with no clear D. The germline gives CDR1 MNHNS, CDR2 SASEGT. This CDR3 is built from 15 residues. Between the trimmed V and J ends, which lost 7 bases and 5 bases, there was a span of 18 bases. CDR3 nucleotides: TGTGCCAGCATCGCCCGCGAGTTCGCGAGAAACACCATATATTTT. Protein product: CASIAREFARNTIYF.

The genes are TRBV19 and TRBJ2-7; 8 bases line up with TRBD1. This CDR3 has 11 amino acids. The germline CDR1 and CDR2 sequences are LNHDA and SQIVND (reference sequence). The V segment lost 8 bases and the J segment 6 bases; nucleotides outside the gene matches: 3. The CDR3 reads CASSTGVEQYF. For the CDR3, the DNA is TGTGCCAGTTCGACAGGGGTCGAGCAGTACTTC.

The chain combines TRBV7-2 with TRBJ2-3, with TRBD2 matching over 13 bases. Germline V gene sequence: CDR1 SGHTA, CDR2 FQGNSA. The CDR3 length is 17 residues. The J segment lost 1 base and the V segment lost 0 bases, leaving 1 base of the junction unmatched. CDR3 amino acids: CASSLAGTSGGTDTQYF. The CDR3, as DNA: TGTGCCAGCAGCTTAGCGGGGACTAGCGGGGGCACAGATACGCAGTATTTT.

The chain carries TRBV7-9 and TRBJ1-1; a possible D gene is TRBD1 (5 bases). The CDR3 runs to 13 residues. CDR1 is SEHNR and CDR2 is FQNEAQ in the germline V gene (reference sequence). V was pared by 5 bases and J by 5 bases, with 12 bases between. The CDR3 DNA reads TGTGCCAGCAGCCTACAGGAGGGAACTGAAGCTTTCTTT. Encoded protein: CASSLQEGTEAFF.

The V gene is TRBV11-2, the J gene TRBJ1-1; D not certain. The CDR3 is made up of 12 amino acids. The germline V gene has CDR1 SGHAT and CDR2 FQNNGV. The V end was cut by 3 bases, the J end by 4 bases, with 6 bases between. In DNA form, the CDR3 reads TGTGCCAGCAGCTTCGGTGGCACTGAAGCTTTCTTT. It is translated as CASSFGGTEAFF. The whole variable domain, filled in from reference TRBV11-2 and TRBJ1-1, reads EAGVAQSPRYKIIEKRQSVAFWCNPISGHATLYWYQQILGQGPKLLIQFQNNGVVDDSQLPKDRFSAERLKGVDSTLKIQPAKLEDSAVYLCASSFGGTEAFFGQGTRLTVV.